A single sample gave rise to the 14 T cell receptor beta chains below, sequenced in a study of T-cell reconstitution after alpha-beta-depleted transplantation in children. The authors prepared the TCRbeta library with unique molecular identifiers. A single record per CDR3 protein comes from TCRdb applying MiXCR to the PCR reads. Among about 640,000 distinct CDR3 sequences listed, roughly 17% were seen once. Material: PBMCs from the stem cell graft donor, obtained from the stem cell graft. The receptors derive from a human donor who donated a stem cell graft to a child with acute myeloid leukemia.

This clonotype was picked up one time. The genes are TRBV3-1 and TRBJ2-3, with 8 bases identical to TRBD2. Germline values: CDR1 LGHDT, CDR2 YNNKEL (reference sequence). V trimming: 4 bases; J trimming: 6 bases; junction bases outside the gene matches: 6. The CDR3 loop spans 14 amino acids. The CDR3 loop reads CASSLGTRGDTQYF. The CDR3 region has the DNA TGTGCCAGCAGCCTCGGGACTAGGGGTGATACGCAGTATTTT.

Notes on this clonotype: A junction boundary mismatches the germline segment, possibly from a read error. The V call is TRBV20-1, the J call TRBJ2-4; possibly TRBD1 for D (6 bases). Germline loops: CDR1 DFQATT, CDR2 SNEGSKA (reference sequence). CDR3 length: 17 amino acids. Here the CDR3 reads CCATRGRQEITKNIQYF. The CDR3 DNA is TGCTGTGCTACCCGGGGCCGACAGGAAATCACCAAAAACATTCAGTACTTC.

This CDR3 is CASSSLQGTNLNNEQFF. Written as DNA, the CDR3 is TGTGCCAGCAGTTCTCTACAGGGGACTAACCTTAACAATGAGCAGTTCTTC. This chain uses TRBV6-5 with TRBJ2-1; D is perhaps TRBD1 or TRBD2 (7 bases each). CDR3 length: 17 amino acids. The germline V gene has CDR1 MNHEY and CDR2 SVGAGI. Trimming removed 4 bases at V and 5 bases at J, with 21 bases between.

The chain recombines TRBV30 with TRBJ2-7; TRBD1 or TRBD2 may be the D gene (5 bases each). V lost 0 bases to trimming and J lost 0 bases, with 9 bases between them. CDR1 GTSNPN and CDR2 SVGIG come from the germline V gene (reference sequence). This CDR3 comprises 14 residues. The CDR3 spells CAWSVPGTSYEQYF. For the CDR3, the DNA is TGTGCCTGGAGTGTACCAGGGACCTCCTACGAGCAGTACTTC.

This clonotype was recorded many times. This sequence joins TRBV18 and TRBJ2-1; TRBD2 matches 8 bases. Germline CDR1 reads KGHSH; CDR2 reads LQKENI. With V trimmed by 3 bases and J by 4 bases, 5 bases remained unmatched. This CDR3 contains 15 residues. The CDR3 loop reads CASSPPAGVYNEQFF. The CDR3 coding sequence is TGTGCCAGCTCACCTCCAGCGGGGGTTTACAATGAGCAGTTCTTC.

The chain links TRBV7-2 to TRBJ1-5; D remains ambiguous. CDR1 and CDR2 from the germline V gene are SGHTA and FQGNSA. The CDR3 totals 13 residues. Trimming took 0 bases from V and 3 from J, leaving 3 bases between them. The DNA for the CDR3 is TGTGCCAGCAGCTTAGCTTACAATCAGCCCCAGCATTTT. This translates into CASSLAYNQPQHF. The variable domain in full, completed from reference TRBV7-2 and TRBJ1-5, reads GAGVSQSPSNKVTEKGKDVELRCDPISGHTALYWYRQSLGQGLEFLIYFQGNSAPDKSGLPSDRFSAERTGGSVSTLTIQRTQQEDSAVYLCASSLAYNQPQHFGDGTRLSIL.

V gene TRBV28 combines with J gene TRBJ2-1; TRBD2 matches 8 bases. The junction had 5 bases not matched to a gene; V was cut back by 9 bases and J by 1 base. This CDR3 comprises 14 residues. The germline gives CDR1 MDHEN, CDR2 SYDVKM. The CDR3 bases are TGTGCCAGTTTCTTAGCGGGGTCCTACAATGAGCAGTTCTTC. Translation gives CASFLAGSYNEQFF. Looking up the rest from reference TRBV28 and TRBJ2-1 gives the full variable domain: DVKVTQSSRYLVKRTGEKVFLECVQDMDHENMFWYRQDPGLGLRLIYFSYDVKMKEKGDIPEGYSVSREKKERFSLILESASTNQTSMYLCASFLAGSYNEQFFGPGTRLTVL.

This clonotype came up a few times. The genes are TRBV29-1 and TRBJ1-1; D might be TRBD1 (6 bases). The CDR3 length is 13 residues. Trimming stripped 5 bases from V and 10 bases from J, with 20 bases between. Looked up from germline, CDR1 is SQVTM and CDR2 is ANQGSEA. CDR3 loop: CSVLLTYRVVAFF. DNA for the CDR3: TGCAGCGTTCTACTGACCTACAGGGTGGTAGCTTTCTTT. Full variable domain (rest looked up from reference TRBV29-1 and TRBJ1-1): SAVISQKPSRDICQRGTSLTIQCQVDSQVTMMFWYRQQPGQSLTLIATANQGSEATYESGFVIDKFPISRPNLTFSTLTVSNMSPEDSSIYLCSVLLTYRVVAFFGQGTRLTVV.

This clonotype has at least ten counts. The chain links TRBV15 to TRBJ2-5; 11 nucleotides align to TRBD2. The CDR3 loop spans 15 amino acids. V dropped 5 bases and J dropped 2; count of bases not matched to a gene: 4. Germline lookup yields CDR1 LNHNV and CDR2 YYDKDF (reference sequence). The CDR3 sequence: CATSSRLAGQETQYF. The CDR3 DNA is TGTGCCACCAGCTCAAGACTAGCGGGACAAGAGACCCAGTACTTC. The full variable domain, in which reference TRBV15 and TRBJ2-5 provide the parts outside the CDR3, is DAMVIQNPRYQVTQFGKPVTLSCSQTLNHNVMYWYQQKSSQAPKLLFHYYDKDFNNEADTPDNFQSRRPNTSFCFLDIRSPGLGDTAMYLCATSSRLAGQETQYFGPGTRLLVL.

The table lists this clonotype with many counts. It may be a read error: a sequence one base away is much more abundant. The J gene is TRBJ2-1, the V gene TRBV12-3 or TRBV12-4; D call uncertain. V was cut by 2 bases and J by 8 bases, with 1 base left in between. This CDR3 spans 10 amino acids. CDR3 DNA sequence: TGTGCCAGCAGTTTATATGAGCAGTTCTTC. Protein product: CASSLYEQFF.

This clonotype was counted ten times or more. The rearrangement joins TRBV5-1 to TRBJ2-5, with 9 nucleotides matching TRBD2. The CDR3 spans 16 residues. CDR1 is SGHRS and CDR2 is YFSETQ in the germline V gene. V shed 1 base, J shed 5 bases, and the junction held 9 bases outside the gene matches. As DNA, the CDR3 is TGCGCCAGCAGCTTGACGGCTAGCGGGGTTAGGGAGACCCAGTACTTC. It is translated as CASSLTASGVRETQYF.

The genes are TRBV4-1 and TRBJ2-1; D may be TRBD1 (5 bases). Trimming stripped 5 bases from V and 0 bases from J, with 14 bases between. The CDR3 has 16 amino acids. Germline assignment: CDR1 MGHRA and CDR2 YSYEKL. The CDR3 nucleotides read TGCGCCAGCAGCTTTCAGGGAAGGGGCTCCTACAATGAGCAGTTCTTC. It encodes CASSFQGRGSYNEQFF.

This clonotype was counted a few times. The chain combines TRBV4-1 with TRBJ2-5; 7 nucleotides align to TRBD1. J gave up 0 bases and V 4 bases, and 11 bases lay outside the gene matches. The germline V gene encodes CDR1 MGHRA and CDR2 YSYEKL. The length of the CDR3 is 17 residues. CDR3 coding DNA: TGCGCCAGCAGCCTTCAAGGGGGCACAGGGTACCAAGAGACCCAGTACTTC. Its protein product is CASSLQGGTGYQETQYF.

This clonotype came up many times. The chain's CDR3 is CSASTGGPEAFF. CDR3 DNA: TGCAGTGCTAGCACAGGGGGTCCTGAAGCTTTCTTT. The chain joins TRBV20-1 to TRBJ1-1, with 8 positions matching TRBD1. This CDR3 has 12 amino acids. Germline values: CDR1 DFQATT, CDR2 SNEGSKA (reference sequence). With V trimmed by 3 bases and J by 6 bases, 3 bases remained unmatched.